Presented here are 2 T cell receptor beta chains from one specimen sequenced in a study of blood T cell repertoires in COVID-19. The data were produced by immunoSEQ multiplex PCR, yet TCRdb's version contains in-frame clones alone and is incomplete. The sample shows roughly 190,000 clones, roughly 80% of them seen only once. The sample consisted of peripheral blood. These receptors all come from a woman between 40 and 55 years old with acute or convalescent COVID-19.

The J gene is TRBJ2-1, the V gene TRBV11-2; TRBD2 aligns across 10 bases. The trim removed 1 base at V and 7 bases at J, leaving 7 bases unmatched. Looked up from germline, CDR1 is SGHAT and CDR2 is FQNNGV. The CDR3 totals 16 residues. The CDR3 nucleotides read TGTGCCAGCAGCTTAGTCGGCACTAGCGGGGCAAATGAGCAGTTCTTC. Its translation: CASSLVGTSGANEQFF.

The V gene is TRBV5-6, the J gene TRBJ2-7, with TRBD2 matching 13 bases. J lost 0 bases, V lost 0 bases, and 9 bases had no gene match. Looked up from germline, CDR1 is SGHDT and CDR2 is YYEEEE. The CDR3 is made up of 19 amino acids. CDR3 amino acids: CASSLALGGTSGVSYEQYF. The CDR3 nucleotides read TGTGCCAGCAGCTTGGCACTTGGCGGGACTAGCGGGGTCTCCTACGAGCAGTACTTC.